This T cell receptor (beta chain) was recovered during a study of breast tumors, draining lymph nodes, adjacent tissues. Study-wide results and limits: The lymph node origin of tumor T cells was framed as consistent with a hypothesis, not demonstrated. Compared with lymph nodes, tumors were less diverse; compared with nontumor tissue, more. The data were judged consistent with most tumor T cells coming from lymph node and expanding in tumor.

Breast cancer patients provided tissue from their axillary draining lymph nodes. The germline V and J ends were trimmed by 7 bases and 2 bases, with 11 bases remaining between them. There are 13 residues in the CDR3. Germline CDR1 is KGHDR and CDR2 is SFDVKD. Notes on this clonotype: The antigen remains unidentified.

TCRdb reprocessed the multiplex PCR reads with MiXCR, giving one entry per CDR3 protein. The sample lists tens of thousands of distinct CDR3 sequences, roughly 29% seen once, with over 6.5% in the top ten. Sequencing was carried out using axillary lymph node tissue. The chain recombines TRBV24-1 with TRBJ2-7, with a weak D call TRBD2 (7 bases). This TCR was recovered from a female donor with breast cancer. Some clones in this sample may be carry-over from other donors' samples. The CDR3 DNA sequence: TGTGCCACCAGGAGGGGGGGACCCTACGAGCAGTACTTC. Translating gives CATRRGGPYEQYF.